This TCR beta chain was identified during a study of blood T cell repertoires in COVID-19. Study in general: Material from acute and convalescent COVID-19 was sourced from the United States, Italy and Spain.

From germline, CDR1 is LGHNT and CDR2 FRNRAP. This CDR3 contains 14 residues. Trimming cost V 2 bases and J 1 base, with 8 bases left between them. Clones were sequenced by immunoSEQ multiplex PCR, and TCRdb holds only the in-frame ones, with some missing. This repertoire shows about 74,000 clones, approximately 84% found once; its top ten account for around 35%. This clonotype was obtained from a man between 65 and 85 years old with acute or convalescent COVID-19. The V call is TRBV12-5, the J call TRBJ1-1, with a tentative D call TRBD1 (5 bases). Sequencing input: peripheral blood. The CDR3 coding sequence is TGTGCTAGTGGTTTGTGGGGGGAGAACACTGAAGCTTTCTTT. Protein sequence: CASGLWGENTEAFF.